A single sample is the source of the 32 T cell receptor beta chains below, sequenced in a study of regulatory T cells in long-lasting Graves disease. Indicated time point: newly diagnosed GD, antithyroid drugs for less than 3 months. The TCR library was made from RNA that had been extracted from PBMCs in TRIzol. Through Arm-PCR of CDR3 regions and iRepertoire HTBI primers, TCR beta libraries were built. Via MiXCR, TCRdb re-called the multiplex PCR reads, giving one row per CDR3 protein. The data hold hundreds of thousands of distinct CDR3 sequences, with about 15% observed a single time. This same sample was also part of a study on T cells in Graves' hyperthyroidism and ophthalmopathy.

Sequences were derived from peripheral blood mononuclear cells (PBMCs), sampled at new diagnosis, from a patient treated with antithyroid drugs. The receptors come from a woman between 40 and 65 years old with Graves disease.

This clonotype was detected a few times. The genes are TRBV20-1 and TRBJ1-2; the D gene is possibly TRBD1 (6 bases). Germline assignment: CDR1 DFQATT and CDR2 SNEGSKA (reference sequence). The CDR3 has 14 residues. Trimming cost V 5 bases and J 6 bases, with 19 bases left between them. The CDR3 DNA sequence: TGCAGTGCTGGAGGGGGGGCTCGGCGCCATGGCTACACCTTC. The encoded protein is CSAGGGARRHGYTF.

This clonotype was counted ten times or more. This chain connects TRBV3-1 to TRBJ2-1; D might be TRBD2 (5 bases). V gave up 1 base and J gave up 9 bases, with 10 bases separating them. Germline assignment: CDR1 LGHDT and CDR2 YNNKEL (reference sequence). CDR3 length equals 13 residues. The CDR3 loop reads CASSQGLEGEQFF. The CDR3 DNA reads as TGTGCCAGCAGCCAAGGGCTTGAGGGTGAGCAGTTCTTC.

This clonotype occurred once. The chain employs TRBV20-1 and TRBJ2-1; D may be TRBD1 (6 bases). From germline, CDR1 is DFQATT and CDR2 SNEGSKA (reference sequence). Trimming cost V 6 bases and J 10 bases, with 28 bases left between them. This CDR3 has 16 amino acids. CDR3 loop: CSALLPRDTYSYEQFF. The CDR3 DNA reads TGCAGTGCCCTACTACCCCGGGACACTTACTCCTACGAGCAGTTCTTC.

The V and J genes are TRBV11-3 and TRBJ2-7; a weak D match, TRBD2 (7 bases). With 5 bases removed from V and 2 bases from J, the gap between germline ends came to 19 bases. The CDR3 loop spans 16 amino acids. Germline V lookup: CDR1 SGHNT, CDR2 YENEEA. The CDR3 nucleotides read TGTGCCAGCAGCCCAGCAAATTGGGGGGGCACCTACGAGCAGTACTTC. As protein: CASSPANWGGTYEQYF.

About this clonotype itself: Given a much more abundant clone one base away, this may be a read error. This sequence joins TRBV5-1 and TRBJ1-2, with a tentative D call TRBD1 (5 bases). Germline CDR1 is SGHRS and CDR2 is YFSETQ. This CDR3 comprises 16 residues. CDR3 loop: CASRLGTAEPVYGHTF. CDR3 bases: TGCGCCAGCAGATTGGGGACGGCCGAACCAGTCTATGGCCACACCTTC.

At least ten counts were recorded for this clonotype. The V call is TRBV5-6, the J call TRBJ1-1; no definite D call. V gave up 4 bases and J gave up 5 bases, with 18 bases separating them. The germline gives CDR1 SGHDT, CDR2 YYEEEE. This CDR3 comprises 15 residues. The CDR3 nucleotides read TGTGCCAGCAGCCCGGATCCTGGCGCTGGGACTGAAGCTTTCTTT. Translated: CASSPDPGAGTEAFF.

This clonotype was recorded many times. The chain has TRBV3-1 and TRBJ1-1, with D possibly being TRBD1 (5 bases). The length of the CDR3 is 15 residues. V was shortened by 1 base and J by 0 bases, with 9 bases between the two germline ends. The V gene's germline CDR1 is LGHDT and CDR2 YNNKEL (reference sequence). Here the CDR3 DNA reads TGTGCCAGCAGCCAAGGACAGATAATGAACACTGAAGCTTTCTTT. Translated, it gives CASSQGQIMNTEAFF. Together with reference TRBV3-1 and TRBJ1-1, the CDR3 gives the full variable domain: DTAVSQTPKYLVTQMGNDKSIKCEQNLGHDTMYWYKQDSKKFLKIMFSYNNKELIINETVPNRFSPKSPDKAHLNLHINSLELGDSAVYFCASSQGQIMNTEAFFGQGTRLTVV.

This clonotype was picked up many times. The chain carries TRBV2 and TRBJ2-7; possibly TRBD1 for D (6 bases). Germline CDR1 and CDR2: SNHLY and FYNNEI. CDR3 length: 14 residues. Trimming stripped 5 bases from V and 4 bases from J, with 15 bases between. CDR3 residues: CASSYRAVSYEQYF. For the CDR3, the DNA is TGTGCCAGCAGTTACAGGGCCGTTTCTTACGAGCAGTACTTC.

Worth noting for this clonotype: A much larger clone differs from this one at a single base, so this may be a read error. In nucleotides, the CDR3 is TGTGCCAGCAGCTGGACAGGGTTCGCTGAAGCTTTCTTT. Amino acid sequence: CASSWTGFAEAFF. This chain joins TRBV5-5 and TRBJ1-1, with 8 bases identical to TRBD1. Looked up from germline, CDR1 is SGHKS and CDR2 is YYEKEE (reference sequence). Unmatched junction bases numbered 4, after V lost 3 bases and J lost 6 bases. CDR3 length: 13 residues.

About this clonotype itself: A far larger clone is one nucleotide away, so this likely arose from a read error. This chain uses TRBV12-3 or TRBV12-4 with TRBJ2-1; 9 bases are a match to TRBD1. The CDR3 has 14 amino acids. V lost 4 bases to trimming and J lost 13 bases; unmatched junction nucleotides: 11. CDR3 sequence: CASSSRDREETQFF. In DNA form, the CDR3 reads TGTGCCAGCAGTTCCCGGGACAGGGAGGAGACCCAGTTCTTC.

This clonotype was picked up many times. The chain links TRBV5-1 to TRBJ2-1, with a weak D call TRBD1 (5 bases). The germline V gene has CDR1 SGHRS and CDR2 YFSETQ. CDR3 size: 16 residues. The V end lost 1 base, the J end lost 5 bases, and 16 bases lay between the germline ends. As DNA, the CDR3 is TGCGCCAGCAGCTTGACAGGCTTCAGAGGCGACAATGAGCAGTTCTTC. Its protein is CASSLTGFRGDNEQFF.

This clonotype was recorded at least ten times. The rearrangement joins TRBV6-5 to TRBJ1-6; 9 nucleotides line up with TRBD1. Trimming removed 4 bases from V and 10 bases from J; junction bases left unmatched: 5. Germline V gene data show CDR1 as MNHEY and CDR2 as SVGAGI. This CDR3 is 14 amino acids long. CDR3 sequence (DNA): TGTGCCAGCAGTTTCACAGGGGGCCCGTCACCCCTCCACTTT. Translated: CASSFTGGPSPLHF.

This clonotype occurred many times. The chain employs TRBV3-1 and TRBJ1-1; possible D gene TRBD1, 6 bases. Trimming took 0 bases from V and 8 from J, leaving 13 bases between them. The germline CDR1 and CDR2 sequences are LGHDT and YNNKEL (reference sequence). There are 14 residues in the CDR3. The CDR3 DNA reads TGTGCCAGCAGCCAAGATCTCGGGGGGCGGGAAGCTTTCTTT. It yields the protein CASSQDLGGREAFF.

This clonotype was counted at least ten times. The rearrangement uses TRBV3-1 and TRBJ1-2; 7 nucleotides agree with TRBD1. The junction had 0 bases not matched to a gene; V was cut back by 8 bases and J by 3 bases. The CDR3 is 11 amino acids. Germline CDR1 is LGHDT and CDR2 is YNNKEL (reference sequence). The chain's CDR3 is CASGTDYGYTF. In DNA, the CDR3 is TGTGCCAGCGGGACAGACTATGGCTACACCTTC.

This clonotype appeared many times. The chain is built from TRBV3-1 and TRBJ1-1; a weak D match, TRBD1 (6 bases). With 3 bases removed from V and 7 bases from J, the gap between germline ends came to 9 bases. The CDR3 sequence is 12 residues long. CDR1 is LGHDT and CDR2 is YNNKEL in the germline V gene (reference sequence). CDR3 nucleotides: TGTGCCAGCAGCCACAGGGGTGGTGAAGCTTTCTTT. Amino acid sequence: CASSHRGGEAFF. The variable domain in full, completed from reference TRBV3-1 and TRBJ1-1, reads DTAVSQTPKYLVTQMGNDKSIKCEQNLGHDTMYWYKQDSKKFLKIMFSYNNKELIINETVPNRFSPKSPDKAHLNLHINSLELGDSAVYFCASSHRGGEAFFGQGTRLTVV.

The chain uses TRBV19 and TRBJ1-5; D remains unclear. From germline, CDR1 is LNHDA and CDR2 SQIVND (reference sequence). V dropped 7 bases and J dropped 0 bases, with 16 bases sitting between them. This CDR3 has 16 residues. CDR3 loop: CASTHRRGNSNQPQHF. CDR3 bases: TGTGCCAGTACCCATAGACGAGGGAATAGCAATCAGCCCCAGCATTTT.

Ten or more counts support this clonotype. The V gene is TRBV19, the J gene TRBJ1-1; D is ambiguous. V was cut by 5 bases and J by 1 base, with 17 bases left in between. Germline V gene data show CDR1 as LNHDA and CDR2 as SQIVND (reference sequence). This CDR3 is 16 amino acids long. The CDR3 is CASSYRETQWNTEAFF. CDR3 in DNA: TGTGCCAGTAGTTATCGCGAAACACAGTGGAACACTGAAGCTTTCTTT.

In this sample, this clonotype turned up a few times. The chain links TRBV9 to TRBJ1-1; the D is unclear. V lost 4 bases and J lost 1, with 11 bases in between. Germline V gene lookup returns CDR1 SGDLS and CDR2 YYNGEE. The CDR3 length is 14 residues. Here the CDR3 reads CASSPEGTNTEAFF. The CDR3 region has the DNA TGTGCCAGCAGCCCCGAGGGTACGAACACTGAAGCTTTCTTT.

This clonotype was seen a handful of times. The rearrangement joins TRBV7-2 to TRBJ2-2; unclear D gene. Germline-derived CDR1 and CDR2 are SGHTA and FQGNSA. This CDR3 is built from 14 residues. Trimming stripped 4 bases from V and 4 bases from J, with 10 bases between. CDR3 DNA: TGTGCCAGCAGCTCTAGGGCTGCCACCGGGGAGCTGTTTTTT. This translates into CASSSRAATGELFF.

There are a few counts of this clonotype. Since no conserved phenylalanine or tryptophan closes the CDR3, a read error is the likely cause. The chain couples TRBV6-1 to TRBJ1-1, with TRBD1 matching over 10 bases. The CDR3 has 15 residues. V gave up 4 bases and J gave up 0 bases; unmatched junction bases: 2. Germline assignment: CDR1 MNHNS and CDR2 SASEGT. CDR3 DNA: TGTGCCAGCAGTGCGGACAGGGGGATGAACACTGAAGCTTTCCTT. It is translated as CASSADRGMNTEAFL.

The chain links TRBV19 to TRBJ2-7, with 7 nucleotides matching TRBD2. Germline-derived CDR1 and CDR2 are LNHDA and SQIVND (reference sequence). This CDR3 is built from 17 residues. Germline trimming cut 5 bases from V and 2 bases from J; bases unmatched to any gene: 15. CDR3 residues: CASSLTIVQRGPYEQYF. The DNA of the CDR3 is TGTGCCAGTAGTCTGACCATAGTCCAGCGGGGCCCCTACGAGCAGTACTTC. Full variable domain (remainder filled in from reference TRBV19 and TRBJ2-7): DGGITQSPKYLFRKEGQNVTLSCEQNLNHDAMYWYRQDPGQGLRLIYYSQIVNDFQKGDIAEGYSVSREKKESFPLTVTSAQKNPTAFYLCASSLTIVQRGPYEQYFGPGTRLTVT.

DNA of the CDR3: TGTGCTAGTAATTATGGACAGACTAGCAATCAGCCCCAGCATTTT. Translated, it gives CASNYGQTSNQPQHF. The chain has TRBV12-5 and TRBJ1-5; D perhaps matches TRBD1 (6 bases). CDR1 and CDR2 from the germline V gene are LGHNT and FRNRAP. V was clipped by 8 bases and J by 0 bases, with 14 bases between them. This CDR3 has 15 residues.

In this sample, this clonotype turned up many times. The chain has TRBV27 and TRBJ2-3; 7 nucleotides agree with TRBD1. The germline gives CDR1 MNHEY, CDR2 SMNVEV (reference sequence). CDR3 length equals 15 residues. The V gene end was trimmed by 5 bases and the J gene end by 2 bases; junction bases not matched to a gene: 7. DNA of the CDR3: TGTGCCAGCAGTACTAGGACAGGCTCCACAGATACGCAGTATTTT. Translated: CASSTRTGSTDTQYF.

This clonotype was seen at least ten times. The chain links TRBV18 to TRBJ2-3; no reliable D call. This CDR3 has 15 residues. Germline CDR1 and CDR2: KGHSH and LQKENI. V lost 2 bases and J lost 2, with 11 bases in between. As DNA, the CDR3 is TGTGCCAGCTCACCATATGGAGCCCTCACAGATACGCAGTATTTT. Its protein is CASSPYGALTDTQYF.

This clonotype was found many times. The chain carries TRBV12-3 or TRBV12-4 and TRBJ1-1; possibly TRBD1 for D (6 bases). This CDR3 has 14 residues. V lost 6 bases and J lost 1, with 12 bases in between. CDR3 loop: CASRAGTQNTEAFF. The CDR3 nucleotides read TGTGCCAGCAGGGCAGGGACACAGAACACTGAAGCTTTCTTT.

The rearrangement uses TRBV30 and TRBJ2-7; 7 nucleotides align to TRBD1. Germline V lookup: CDR1 GTSNPN, CDR2 SVGIG (reference sequence). Unmatched junction bases numbered 11, after V lost 1 base and J lost 5 bases. The CDR3 runs 15 residues. The CDR3 is CAWSEGAAQGDEQYF. CDR3 coding DNA: TGTGCCTGGAGTGAAGGGGCGGCCCAGGGGGACGAGCAGTACTTC.

V is TRBV6-5 and J is TRBJ1-2; no reliable D call. V shed 2 bases and J shed 8 bases, with 6 bases lying between them. From germline, CDR1 is MNHEY and CDR2 SVGAGI. The CDR3 length is 11 residues. The CDR3 nucleotides are TGTGCCAGCAGTTACGAAGGGGGCTACACCTTC. This sequence encodes CASSYEGGYTF.

This chain uses TRBV5-1 with TRBJ1-1; D might be TRBD1 (6 bases). Germline assignment: CDR1 SGHRS and CDR2 YFSETQ. Trimming stripped 3 bases from V and 1 base from J, with 16 bases between. This CDR3 has 16 residues. The CDR3 nucleotides are TGCGCCAGCAGCTCTCCGGGGGAAGGGGGGAACACTGAAGCTTTCTTT. It yields the protein CASSSPGEGGNTEAFF.

The chain couples TRBV19 to TRBJ1-5; D is possibly TRBD1 (6 bases). The CDR3 length is 14 residues. CDR1 is LNHDA, CDR2 SQIVND, per germline (reference sequence). Trimming left V 9 bases short and J 2 bases short, with 14 bases between. CDR3 DNA: TGTGCCAGCGTCGGAGGGGGGCGCAATCAGCCCCAGCATTTT. Its protein is CASVGGGRNQPQHF.

This clonotype was seen a handful of times. V usage is TRBV7-9 and J usage is TRBJ1-3, with D unclear. This CDR3 spans 18 amino acids. V dropped 5 bases and J dropped 0 bases, with 20 bases sitting between them. Looked up from germline, CDR1 is SEHNR and CDR2 is FQNEAQ (reference sequence). CDR3 region: CASSPTDLSPFSGNTIYF. The CDR3 region has the DNA TGTGCCAGCAGCCCAACTGACCTCAGCCCCTTCTCTGGAAACACCATATATTTT.

The chain links TRBV7-9 to TRBJ2-2; D gene uncertain. The germline V gene has CDR1 SEHNR and CDR2 FQNEAQ (reference sequence). V was pared by 2 bases and J by 9 bases, with 10 bases between. The CDR3 covers 13 residues. CDR3 loop: CASSLRSLRELFF. The CDR3 bases are TGTGCCAGCAGCTTAAGGTCCCTCCGGGAGCTGTTTTTT.

Ten or more counts support this clonotype. The chain carries TRBV29-1 and TRBJ2-5, with 10 bases identical to TRBD1. Germline V CDR1 and CDR2: SQVTM, ANQGSEA. Germline trimming cut 1 base from V and 5 bases from J; bases unmatched to any gene: 4. CDR3 length equals 14 residues. CDR3 in DNA: TGCAGCGTTGAAGGGGGACAGGGGACGGAGACCCAGTACTTC. Translation gives CSVEGGQGTETQYF.